Below are 26 T cell receptor beta chains sequenced from a single sample in a study of T cell changes during pregnancy in multiple sclerosis. The table came from immunoSEQ multiplex PCR; TCRdb's copy has only in-frame clones and leaves some out. This sample has roughly 15,000 clones, with almost 85% found just once. Source: CD8+ T cells from peripheral blood mononuclear cells, taken in the second trimester of pregnancy. These receptors all stem from a female donor in good health, enrolled as a control in a pregnancy study.

This chain connects TRBV28 to TRBJ1-2, with D possibly TRBD1 on 6 matching bases. The V and J ends lost 5 bases and 7 bases respectively, with 17 bases between them. This CDR3 is 14 amino acids long. CDR1 MDHEN and CDR2 SYDVKM come from the germline V gene. CDR3 in DNA: TGTGCCAGCAGTATCTTACAGGGAGGGGGTGGCTACACCTTC. As protein: CASSILQGGGGYTF.

The chain recombines TRBV4-1 with TRBJ2-2, with 8 bases aligning to TRBD2. V shed 0 bases and J 5 bases; nucleotides not matched to a gene: 5. The germline V gene has CDR1 MGHRA and CDR2 YSYEKL. This CDR3 is built from 16 residues. For the CDR3, the DNA is TGCGCCAGCAGCCAAGATGCGGGGGGATATACCGGGGAGCTGTTTTTT. Translating gives CASSQDAGGYTGELFF.

The chain recombines TRBV5-4 with TRBJ1-2; D might be TRBD1 (5 bases). Germline CDR1 and CDR2: SGHNT and YYREEE (reference sequence). Between the trimmed V and J ends, which lost 4 bases and 1 base, there was a span of 14 bases. The CDR3 covers 15 residues. CDR3: CASSEDSELNYGYTF. For the CDR3, the DNA is TGTGCCAGCAGCGAAGACAGCGAACTTAACTATGGCTACACCTTC.

This clone was detected a few times. Here the CDR3 DNA reads TGTGCCACCAGCAGAGCTGGCGACAGCACGGAGACCCAGTACTTC. Translated, it gives CATSRAGDSTETQYF. V gene TRBV15 combines with J gene TRBJ2-5; D is possibly TRBD1 (5 bases). The germline V gene encodes CDR1 LNHNV and CDR2 YYDKDF (reference sequence). The CDR3 consists of 15 residues. V was cut by 1 base and J by 5 bases, with 14 bases left in between.

V and J are TRBV19 and TRBJ1-1; D possibly corresponds to TRBD1 (5 bases). CDR1 and CDR2 from the germline V gene are LNHDA and SQIVND (reference sequence). CDR3 length: 15 residues. Trimming left V 5 bases short and J 1 base short, with 14 bases between. As DNA, the CDR3 is TGTGCCAGTAGTGGACCGGGACTGTCGAACACTGAAGCTTTCTTT. Translation: CASSGPGLSNTEAFF. The entire variable domain, with the rest obtained from reference TRBV19 and TRBJ1-1, is as follows: DGGITQSPKYLFRKEGQNVTLSCEQNLNHDAMYWYRQDPGQGLRLIYYSQIVNDFQKGDIAEGYSVSREKKESFPLTVTSAQKNPTAFYLCASSGPGLSNTEAFFGQGTRLTVV.

By its share, this clone is medium-sized. CDR3: CASSPAGGTTEAFF. Written as DNA, the CDR3 is TGTGCCAGCTCACCCGCAGGGGGGACCACTGAAGCTTTCTTT. This chain connects TRBV18 to TRBJ1-1; 7 bases agree with TRBD1. CDR1 KGHSH and CDR2 LQKENI come from the germline V gene. V shed 3 bases, J shed 4 bases, and the junction held 5 bases outside the gene matches. The CDR3 length is 14 residues.

This clone is categorized as medium-sized (0.01 to 0.1%). V and J are TRBV5-8 and TRBJ2-7; TRBD2 matches at 8 bases. The germline gives CDR1 SGHTS, CDR2 YDEGEE. The CDR3 has 14 residues. V lost 4 bases and J lost 1; bases outside the gene matches: 4. CDR3 DNA sequence: TGTGCCAGCAGCCCCGGGGGGGGATCCTACGAGCAGTACTTC. Its protein product is CASSPGGGSYEQYF.

The rearrangement joins TRBV10-1 to TRBJ1-2, with D uncertain. In germline, CDR1 is WNHNN, CDR2 SYGVQD (reference sequence). The CDR3 length is 13 residues. Trimming cost V 8 bases and J 1 base, with 11 bases left between them. This CDR3 reads CASGGRDNYGYTF. Here the CDR3 DNA reads TGCGCCAGCGGAGGGAGGGATAACTATGGCTACACCTTC.

This clone was counted once. This chain uses TRBV6-4 with TRBJ2-2; 9 positions match TRBD1. The CDR3 runs to 15 residues. Germline lookup yields CDR1 MRHNA and CDR2 SNTAGT. V trimming: 6 bases; J trimming: 1 base; junction bases outside the gene matches: 3. The CDR3 spells CASSLTGGNTGELFF. CDR3 bases: TGTGCCAGCAGCCTGACAGGGGGGAACACCGGGGAGCTGTTTTTT.

The V and J genes are TRBV4-1 and TRBJ2-7, with 10 positions matching TRBD1. The germline CDR1 and CDR2 sequences are MGHRA and YSYEKL. J was trimmed by 6 bases and V by 4 bases; bases with no gene match: 9. This CDR3 comprises 15 residues. The chain's CDR3 is CASSLTGTGVAEQYF. Here the CDR3 DNA reads TGCGCCAGCAGCCTCACCGGGACAGGGGTGGCCGAGCAGTACTTC.

The V call is TRBV15, the J call TRBJ1-5, with D possibly matching TRBD1 (5 bases). V shed 0 bases and J shed 6 bases, with 12 bases lying between them. Germline CDR1 and CDR2: LNHNV and YYDKDF (reference sequence). The CDR3 extends over 15 amino acids. This CDR3 reads CATSRDRGGGQPQHF. The CDR3 bases are TGTGCCACCAGCAGAGATCGGGGGGGAGGTCAGCCCCAGCATTTT.

This sequence joins TRBV27 and TRBJ1-5, with D possibly being TRBD1 (5 bases). The CDR3 runs to 14 residues. Trimming removed 5 bases from V and 0 bases from J, with 8 bases in between. Germline CDR1 reads MNHEY; CDR2 reads SMNVEV (reference sequence). DNA for the CDR3: TGTGCCAGCAGTAAGGGGTTTAGCAATCAGCCCCAGCATTTT. Its protein is CASSKGFSNQPQHF.

The gene calls are TRBV27 and TRBJ2-2; D possibly corresponds to TRBD1 (6 bases). The CDR3 contains 17 residues. Germline CDR1 MNHEY, CDR2 SMNVEV (reference sequence). Trimming shortened V by 2 bases and J by 0 bases, and 13 bases separated the two germline ends. In DNA, the CDR3 is TGTGCCAGCAGTTTACTCCACAAGGGGGCGAACACCGGGGAGCTGTTTTTT. Protein sequence: CASSLLHKGANTGELFF.

This clone was counted only a few times. Other DNA sequences within the sample encode an identical CDR3. The chain is built from TRBV19 and TRBJ1-1, with D unclear. This CDR3 comprises 13 residues. Germline V gene data show CDR1 as LNHDA and CDR2 as SQIVND (reference sequence). Trimming removed 5 bases from V and 2 bases from J, with 9 bases in between. As DNA, the CDR3 is TGTGCCAGTAGTCTCGGGAGAAACACTGAAGCTTTCTTT. Protein: CASSLGRNTEAFF.

This chain joins TRBV6-1 and TRBJ2-7, with 7 bases aligning to TRBD1. CDR1 and CDR2 from the germline V gene are MNHNS and SASEGT. The CDR3 runs to 14 residues. V shed 3 bases, J shed 6 bases, and the junction held 8 bases outside the gene matches. The CDR3, as DNA: TGTGCCAGCAGTGATTTAGGGGGCGGGTTCGAGCAGTACTTC. This sequence encodes CASSDLGGGFEQYF.

The gene calls are TRBV18 and TRBJ2-3; the D is unclear. This CDR3 spans 13 amino acids. Germline V gene lookup returns CDR1 KGHSH and CDR2 LQKENI. V was cut by 0 bases and J by 11 bases, with 12 bases left in between. CDR3 bases: TGTGCCAGCTCACCACCGGAGCAGCAAGAGCAGTATTTT. This gives the protein CASSPPEQQEQYF.

The chain has TRBV7-9 and TRBJ1-2; 11 bases are shared with TRBD1. Germline CDR1 SEHNR, CDR2 FQNEAQ (reference sequence). This CDR3 is 17 amino acids long. V shed 6 bases, J shed 5 bases, and the junction held 14 bases outside the gene matches. The CDR3 loop is CASRGDFGTGGWYGYTF. The CDR3 bases are TGTGCCAGCAGGGGCGACTTCGGGACAGGGGGGTGGTATGGCTACACCTTC.

The chain joins TRBV7-6 to TRBJ2-1, with 9 bases fitting TRBD2. J was trimmed by 6 bases and V by 5 bases; bases with no gene match: 17. Germline CDR1 and CDR2: SGHVS and FNYEAQ. This CDR3 is built from 18 residues. This CDR3 is CASSRDSSGLARLNEQFF. DNA of the CDR3: TGTGCCAGCAGCCGGGACAGCTCAGGACTAGCGCGTCTCAATGAGCAGTTCTTC.

The gene calls are TRBV7-9 and TRBJ1-4; D is ambiguous. Germline V gene sequence: CDR1 SEHNR, CDR2 FQNEAQ (reference sequence). V gave up 3 bases and J gave up 7 bases, with 15 bases separating them. This CDR3 contains 15 residues. The CDR3 here is CASSFYPYGGEKLFF. The CDR3 DNA is TGTGCCAGCAGCTTCTACCCCTACGGCGGTGAAAAACTGTTTTTT.

This chain uses TRBV4-3 with TRBJ2-3; 7 bases line up with TRBD2. J gave up 2 bases and V 1 base, and 15 bases lay outside the gene matches. The CDR3 is 19 residues long. Germline lookup yields CDR1 LGHNA and CDR2 YSLEER. The chain's CDR3 is CASSQAGEGLAAFTDTQYF. The DNA of the CDR3 is TGCGCCAGCAGCCAAGCTGGGGAGGGGCTAGCGGCCTTCACAGATACGCAGTATTTT.

Regarding this clone: Different DNA sequences within this sample yield the same CDR3. The CDR3, as DNA: TGTGCCACCAGGACAGGGGGCGACCCCTATGGCTACACCTTC. The encoded protein is CATRTGGDPYGYTF. The chain carries TRBV15 and TRBJ1-2; 10 nucleotides align to TRBD1. The CDR3 has 14 residues. Germline CDR1 reads LNHNV; CDR2 reads YYDKDF (reference sequence). Trimming cost V 6 bases and J 4 bases; bases outside gene matches: 5.

This clone has a handful of counts. This chain connects TRBV19 to TRBJ1-1; D is unresolved. The CDR3 length is 13 residues. V lost 7 bases to trimming and J lost 1 base, with 10 bases between them. CDR1 LNHDA and CDR2 SQIVND come from the germline V gene (reference sequence). Written as DNA, the CDR3 is TGTGCCAGTACCCTCGGGAGGAACACTGAAGCTTTCTTT. Translated, it gives CASTLGRNTEAFF.

The genes are TRBV4-1 and TRBJ2-6; TRBD1 matches at 7 bases. V gave up 0 bases and J gave up 3 bases; unmatched junction bases: 8. CDR1 MGHRA and CDR2 YSYEKL come from the germline V gene. The CDR3 is 18 amino acids. The CDR3 bases are TGCGCCAGCAGCCAAGAGGGAACAGGGGCGCTTGGGGCCAACGTCCTGACTTTC. Translating it yields CASSQEGTGALGANVLTF.

This clone is a singleton in its sample. V and J are TRBV7-2 and TRBJ2-3, with 8 bases that match TRBD2. The V gene's germline CDR1 is SGHTA and CDR2 FQGNSA. The CDR3 has 18 residues. V trimming: 0 bases; J trimming: 1 base; junction bases outside the gene matches: 9. The CDR3 loop reads CASSLAWSGGGRTDTQYF. CDR3 DNA: TGTGCCAGCAGCTTAGCGTGGAGCGGGGGAGGACGCACAGATACGCAGTATTTT.

This chain joins TRBV7-9 and TRBJ2-1; possibly TRBD2 for D (6 bases). Looked up from germline, CDR1 is SEHNR and CDR2 is FQNEAQ (reference sequence). The CDR3 is 14 amino acids. The ends were cut back, 6 bases at V and 7 bases at J, with 16 bases in the middle. CDR3 sequence reads: CASSESGTSNEQFF. In DNA form, the CDR3 reads TGTGCCAGCAGTGAATCCGGGACTTCAAATGAGCAGTTCTTC.

The chain joins TRBV4-3 to TRBJ2-1, with D possibly being TRBD1 (7 bases). CDR3 size: 16 residues. V was clipped by 1 base and J by 4 bases, with 14 bases between them. The germline CDR1 and CDR2 sequences are LGHNA and YSLEER. The chain's CDR3 is CASSQGAGQRYNEQFF. The CDR3 nucleotides are TGCGCCAGCAGCCAAGGGGCGGGACAGAGATACAATGAGCAGTTCTTC.